The 22 T cell receptor beta chains reported below all come from one sample, sequenced in a study of CD8 T cells in ankylosing spondylitis. Regarding the study as a whole: Ankylosing spondylitis blood appeared to be characterized by a TCR beta motif of eight highly homologous variants.

TCRdb processed the 5' RACE reads anew with MiXCR; each CDR3 protein has one entry. There are 330,000 or so distinct CDR3 sequences in the sample; 6.5% to 10% occur only once, and about 14% lies in the top ten. The antigens for these receptors are not known. Material: blood, either unsorted or a sorted T cell fraction (not recorded which). The receptors stem from a male donor with ankylosing spondylitis.

V gene TRBV6-2 or TRBV6-3 combines with J gene TRBJ2-3; TRBD2 aligns across 11 bases. J gave up 2 bases and V 2 bases, and 15 bases lay outside the gene matches. Germline V lookup: CDR1 MNHEY, CDR2 SVGEGT. The CDR3 covers 20 residues. The CDR3 here is CASSYSPGLAVTGFTDTQYF. The CDR3 coding sequence is TGTGCCAGCAGTTACAGTCCGGGACTAGCGGTTACGGGGTTCACAGATACGCAGTATTTT.

This sequence joins TRBV4-1 and TRBJ2-1, with 14 positions matching TRBD2. Germline trimming cut 4 bases from V and 5 bases from J; bases unmatched to any gene: 13. The CDR3 is 19 amino acids. Germline V gene lookup returns CDR1 MGHRA and CDR2 YSYEKL. The chain's CDR3 is CASSRLAGGPRVSDNEQFF. The CDR3 DNA follows: TGCGCCAGCAGCCGACTAGCGGGAGGGCCTAGGGTATCGGACAATGAGCAGTTCTTC.

The chain joins TRBV5-6 to TRBJ2-3; the D is unclear. Trimming removed 4 bases at V and 0 bases at J, with 12 bases between. This CDR3 comprises 15 residues. Germline values: CDR1 SGHDT, CDR2 YYEEEE. Here the CDR3 reads CASSPLSPSTDTQYF. Written as DNA, the CDR3 is TGTGCCAGCAGCCCCCTATCCCCTAGCACAGATACGCAGTATTTT. Full variable domain (rest looked up from reference TRBV5-6 and TRBJ2-3): DAGVTQSPTHLIKTRGQQVTLRCSPKSGHDTVSWYQQALGQGPQFIFQYYEEEERQRGNFPDRFSGHQFPNYSSELNVNALLLGDSALYLCASSPLSPSTDTQYFGPGTRLTVL.

This clonotype was seen repeatedly, ten times or more. The genes are TRBV28 and TRBJ2-1, with D perhaps TRBD2 (6 bases). The V gene's germline CDR1 is MDHEN and CDR2 SYDVKM. The V gene lost 2 bases and the J gene lost 5 bases, with 19 bases spanning the gap. CDR3 size: 17 residues. The chain's CDR3 is CASSLPFGSGLNNEQFF. The DNA of the CDR3 is TGTGCCAGCAGTTTACCTTTTGGTAGCGGACTAAACAATGAGCAGTTCTTC.

This clonotype has only a few counts. Written as DNA, the CDR3 is TGTGCCAGCAGTTTTTGGGGGACAGGGGAAGGCTACACCTTC. Its protein product is CASSFWGTGEGYTF. The chain combines TRBV12-3 or TRBV12-4 with TRBJ1-2, with 10 bases lining up with TRBD1. CDR3 size: 14 residues. V was pared by 3 bases and J by 8 bases, with 6 bases of the junction left unmatched.

This clonotype was recorded a few times. The rearrangement uses TRBV20-1 and TRBJ2-1, with no clear D. Per germline, CDR1 DFQATT and CDR2 SNEGSKA (reference sequence). With 5 bases removed from V and 5 bases from J, the gap between germline ends came to 19 bases. The CDR3 length is 15 residues. In DNA, the CDR3 is TGCAGTGCTTCCCCCAGGTGGGATTCCGACAATGAGCAGTTCTTC. This codes for CSASPRWDSDNEQFF.

In its sample, this clonotype was seen many times. The CDR3 DNA reads as TGTGCCATCACCCCGGGACAGGGTACCTACAATGAGCAGTTCTTC. Amino acids: CAITPGQGTYNEQFF. V usage is TRBV10-3 and J usage is TRBJ2-1; TRBD1 matches at 9 bases. Looked up from germline, CDR1 is ENHRY and CDR2 is SYGVKD. V lost 7 bases, J lost 2 bases, and 6 bases stayed unmatched. The length of the CDR3 is 15 residues.

This clonotype was counted a few times. CDR3 protein: CASSLLETSSYNEQFF. The DNA of the CDR3 is TGTGCCAGCAGCTTACTCGAGACGAGCTCCTACAATGAGCAGTTCTTC. V gene TRBV7-3 combines with J gene TRBJ2-1; D remains ambiguous. CDR3 length: 16 amino acids. The V gene lost 2 bases and the J gene lost 0 bases, with 11 bases spanning the gap. The V gene's germline CDR1 is SGHTA and CDR2 FQGTGA.

This rearrangement joins TRBV7-9 to TRBJ2-1, with 8 nucleotides matching TRBD1. V dropped 5 bases and J dropped 4; count of bases not matched to a gene: 4. From germline, CDR1 is SEHNR and CDR2 FQNEAQ (reference sequence). The CDR3 sequence is 14 residues long. The CDR3 sequence: CASSPRTGYNEQFF. DNA of the CDR3: TGTGCCAGCAGCCCCCGGACAGGGTACAATGAGCAGTTCTTC. The full variable domain, in which reference TRBV7-9 and TRBJ2-1 provide the parts outside the CDR3, is DTGVSQNPRHKITKRGQNVTFRCDPISEHNRLYWYRQTLGQGPEFLTYFQNEAQLEKSRLLSDRFSAERPKGSFSTLEIQRTEQGDSAMYLCASSPRTGYNEQFFGPGTRLTVL.

The table lists this clonotype with a few counts. The chain employs TRBV5-1 and TRBJ2-7, with D perhaps assigned TRBD1 or TRBD2 (5 bases each). The CDR3 extends over 14 amino acids. V shed 1 base and J shed 5 bases, with 13 bases lying between them. In germline, CDR1 is SGHRS, CDR2 YFSETQ. The CDR3 nucleotides are TGCGCCAGCAGCTTGTGGGACGGTCCGGACGAGCAGTACTTC. Translation: CASSLWDGPDEQYF.

There are many counts of this clonotype. The gene calls are TRBV9 and TRBJ1-2, with TRBD1 matching over 7 bases. V dropped 0 bases and J dropped 1; count of bases not matched to a gene: 6. This CDR3 contains 16 residues. The germline CDR1 and CDR2 sequences are SGDLS and YYNGEE. CDR3 loop: CASSVARDRNNYGYTF. In DNA, the CDR3 is TGTGCCAGCAGCGTAGCGAGGGACAGAAATAACTATGGCTACACCTTC.

There are many counts of this clonotype. The chain links TRBV10-3 to TRBJ2-1, with a weak D call TRBD2 (6 bases). This CDR3 is 15 amino acids long. The V gene's germline CDR1 is ENHRY and CDR2 SYGVKD. V was trimmed by 8 bases and J by 6 bases, leaving 20 bases between them. CDR3 sequence reads: CAIASGSLTANEQFF. CDR3 sequence (DNA): TGTGCCATCGCGTCCGGGAGTCTGACGGCCAATGAGCAGTTCTTC.

CDR3 nucleotide sequence: TGTGCCAGCAGTCGGACTAGCGGGAGTGTGAACAATGAGCAGTTCTTC. As protein: CASSRTSGSVNNEQFF. The chain uses TRBV5-5 and TRBJ2-1; 13 nucleotides align to TRBD2. J was trimmed by 5 bases and V by 5 bases; bases with no gene match: 7. CDR1 is SGHKS and CDR2 is YYEKEE in the germline V gene (reference sequence). This CDR3 spans 16 amino acids. Using reference TRBV5-5 and TRBJ2-1 for the parts outside the CDR3, the full variable domain is DAGVTQSPTHLIKTRGQQVTLRCSPISGHKSVSWYQQVLGQGPQFIFQYYEKEERGRGNFPDRFSARQFPNYSSELNVNALLLGDSALYLCASSRTSGSVNNEQFFGPGTRLTVL.

This clonotype has ten or more counts. The rearrangement links TRBV20-1 to TRBJ2-1, with D tentatively TRBD2 (6 bases). CDR3 size: 15 residues. Germline V gives CDR1 DFQATT, CDR2 SNEGSKA (reference sequence). V was shortened by 0 bases and J by 8 bases, with 17 bases between the two germline ends. CDR3 nucleotides: TGCAGTGCTAGAGATTCGAGCGGGTGGGGGTATGAGCAGTTCTTC. Protein: CSARDSSGWGYEQFF.

The chain uses TRBV6-2 or TRBV6-3 and TRBJ2-7; possible D gene TRBD2, 6 bases. There are 13 residues in the CDR3. Germline V gene sequence: CDR1 MNHEY, CDR2 SVGEGT. Deletions cut 6 bases from V and 6 bases from J, with 15 bases between. The CDR3 DNA is TGTGCCAGCAGCGGGGGATCCGTACTCGAGCAGTACTTC. It encodes CASSGGSVLEQYF.

J is TRBJ2-5 and V is TRBV6-1; D is possibly TRBD1 (6 bases). The V gene's germline CDR1 is MNHNS and CDR2 SASEGT. The V end was cut by 6 bases, the J end by 3 bases, with 14 bases between. CDR3 length equals 14 residues. The CDR3, as DNA: TGTGCCAGCAGCTTCATGGACAGTGAAGAGACCCAGTACTTC. Translation: CASSFMDSEETQYF.

This sequence joins TRBV20-1 and TRBJ2-7; D may correspond to TRBD1 or TRBD2 (5 bases each). The V end lost 4 bases, the J end lost 4 bases, and 14 bases lay between the germline ends. CDR1 and CDR2 (germline): DFQATT, SNEGSKA (reference sequence). This CDR3 spans 13 amino acids. The CDR3 is CSANNARGYEQYF. In DNA form, the CDR3 reads TGCAGTGCTAATAACGCGAGGGGATACGAGCAGTACTTC.

In its sample, this clonotype was seen a few times. V is TRBV15 and J is TRBJ2-2; D uncertain. Germline assignment: CDR1 LNHNV and CDR2 YYDKDF (reference sequence). The V gene lost 1 base and the J gene lost 7 bases, with 10 bases spanning the gap. This CDR3 comprises 14 residues. CDR3 in DNA: TGTGCCACCAGCAGAGTAGTCTATAACGGGGAGCTGTTTTTT. It translates to CATSRVVYNGELFF.

The rearrangement joins TRBV7-2 to TRBJ2-2, with 12 bases lining up with TRBD2. Germline trimming cut 5 bases from V and 4 bases from J; bases unmatched to any gene: 5. CDR1 and CDR2 (germline): SGHTA, FQGNSA. This CDR3 has 16 amino acids. CDR3 sequence: CASSKTSGSPTGELFF. CDR3 bases: TGTGCCAGCAGCAAGACTAGCGGGAGCCCCACCGGGGAGCTGTTTTTT.

This clonotype was recorded at least ten times. The chain couples TRBV11-2 to TRBJ2-4; 8 bases are shared with TRBD2. The junction had 10 bases not matched to a gene; V was cut back by 5 bases and J by 7 bases. Germline V gives CDR1 SGHAT, CDR2 FQNNGV. This CDR3 is built from 15 residues. CDR3 amino acids: CASSALISGINIQYF. The CDR3 DNA follows: TGTGCCAGCAGCGCATTGATTAGCGGGATTAACATTCAGTACTTC.

In its sample, this clonotype was seen a few times. This sequence joins TRBV5-1 and TRBJ2-7, with TRBD2 matching over 8 bases. Germline V CDR1 and CDR2: SGHRS, YFSETQ. V was pared by 0 bases and J by 0 bases, with 5 bases of the junction left unmatched. This CDR3 has 16 amino acids. The CDR3 coding sequence is TGCGCCAGCAGCTTGGAAGGCGGGAGGTCCTCCTACGAGCAGTACTTC. It translates to CASSLEGGRSSYEQYF.

The V and J genes are TRBV5-1 and TRBJ1-5; possible D gene TRBD1, 5 bases. V dropped 0 bases and J dropped 0 bases, with 7 bases sitting between them. The CDR3 consists of 15 residues. From germline, CDR1 is SGHRS and CDR2 YFSETQ. This CDR3 is CASSLVGDSNQPQHF. As DNA, the CDR3 is TGCGCCAGCAGCTTGGTGGGGGATAGCAATCAGCCCCAGCATTTT.